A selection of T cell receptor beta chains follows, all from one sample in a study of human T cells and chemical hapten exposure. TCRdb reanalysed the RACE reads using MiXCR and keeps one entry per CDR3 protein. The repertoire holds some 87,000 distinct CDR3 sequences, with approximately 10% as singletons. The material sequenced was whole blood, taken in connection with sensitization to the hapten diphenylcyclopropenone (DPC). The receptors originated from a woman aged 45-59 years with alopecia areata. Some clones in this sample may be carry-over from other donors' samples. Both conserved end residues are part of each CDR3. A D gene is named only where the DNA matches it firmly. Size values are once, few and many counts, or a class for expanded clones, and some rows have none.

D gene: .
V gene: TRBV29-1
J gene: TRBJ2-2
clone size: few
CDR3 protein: CSVLSDANTGELFF
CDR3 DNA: TGCAGCGTTCTTAGCGACGCGAACACCGGGGAGCTGTTTTTT

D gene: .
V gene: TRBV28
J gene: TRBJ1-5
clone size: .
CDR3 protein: CASSLRQVGNQPQHF
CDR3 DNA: TGTGCCAGCAGCCTCCGGCAGGTCGGGAATCAGCCCCAGCATTTT

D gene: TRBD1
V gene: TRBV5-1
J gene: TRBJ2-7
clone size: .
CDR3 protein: CASSSGTGSYEQYF
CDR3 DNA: TGCGCCAGCAGCTCCGGGACAGGGTCCTACGAGCAGTACTTC

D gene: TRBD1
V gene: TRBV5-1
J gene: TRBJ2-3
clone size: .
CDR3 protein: CASSPGTGRDTQYF
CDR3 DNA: TGCGCCAGCAGCCCCGGGACAGGGCGAGATACGCAGTATTTT

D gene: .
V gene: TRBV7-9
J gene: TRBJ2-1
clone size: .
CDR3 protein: CASSSGDGYYNEQFF
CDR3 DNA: TGTGCCAGCAGCTCGGGGGACGGATACTACAATGAGCAGTTCTTC

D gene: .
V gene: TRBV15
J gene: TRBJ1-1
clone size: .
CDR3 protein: CATSRPPRAGTEAFF
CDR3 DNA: TGTGCCACCAGCAGGCCCCCCAGGGCTGGGACTGAAGCTTTCTTT

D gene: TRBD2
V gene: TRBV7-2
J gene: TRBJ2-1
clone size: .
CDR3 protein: CASSLRTSGNNEQFF
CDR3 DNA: TGTGCCAGCAGCTTAAGGACTAGCGGAAACAATGAGCAGTTCTTC

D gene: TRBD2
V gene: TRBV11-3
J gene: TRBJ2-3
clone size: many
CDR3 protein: CASSSLAGMGTDTQYF
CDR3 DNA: TGTGCCAGCAGCTCCCTAGCGGGAATGGGCACAGATACGCAGTATTTT

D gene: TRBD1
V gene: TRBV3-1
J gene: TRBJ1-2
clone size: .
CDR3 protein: CASRAGQGALGYGYTF
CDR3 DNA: TGTGCCAGCAGGGCGGGACAGGGGGCGCTGGGCTATGGCTACACCTTC

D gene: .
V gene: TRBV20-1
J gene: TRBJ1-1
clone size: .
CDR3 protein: CSARAGTANTEAFF
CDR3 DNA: TGCAGTGCTAGGGCTGGGACGGCGAACACTGAAGCTTTCTTT

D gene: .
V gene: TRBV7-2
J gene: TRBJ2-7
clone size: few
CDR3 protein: CASSLEPRTIDYEQYF
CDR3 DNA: TGTGCCAGCAGCTTGGAGCCACGGACAATCGACTACGAGCAGTACTTC

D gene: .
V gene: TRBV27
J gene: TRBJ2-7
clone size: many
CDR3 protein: CASRPTGIYEQYF
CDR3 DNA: TGTGCCAGCAGACCTACAGGGATCTACGAGCAGTACTTC

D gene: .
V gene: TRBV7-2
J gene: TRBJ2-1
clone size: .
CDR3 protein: CASSLLIVGVTYNEQFF
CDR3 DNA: TGTGCCAGCAGCTTGTTAATTGTTGGGGTCACCTACAATGAGCAGTTCTTC

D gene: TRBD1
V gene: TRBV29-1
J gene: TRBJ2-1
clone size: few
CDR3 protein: CSASQGAGSEQFF
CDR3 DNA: TGCAGCGCGTCACAGGGGGCGGGAAGTGAGCAGTTCTTC

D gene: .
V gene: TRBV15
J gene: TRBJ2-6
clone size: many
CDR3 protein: CATSPIDRSGANVLTF
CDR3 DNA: TGTGCCACCAGCCCCATCGACAGGTCGGGGGCCAACGTCCTGACTTTC

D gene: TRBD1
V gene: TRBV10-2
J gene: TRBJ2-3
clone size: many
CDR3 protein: CASSPGQGAADTQYF
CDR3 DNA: TGCGCCAGCAGCCCCGGACAGGGGGCAGCAGATACGCAGTATTTT

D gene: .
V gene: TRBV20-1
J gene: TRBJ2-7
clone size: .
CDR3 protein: CSARSDYEQYF
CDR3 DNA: TGCAGTGCTAGATCGGACTACGAGCAGTACTTC

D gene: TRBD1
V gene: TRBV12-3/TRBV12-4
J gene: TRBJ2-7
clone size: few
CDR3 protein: CASSLPDRGYEQYF
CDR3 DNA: TGTGCCAGCAGTTTGCCCGACAGGGGTTACGAGCAGTACTTC

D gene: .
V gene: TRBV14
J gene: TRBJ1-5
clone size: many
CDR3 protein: CASSRSDMGNQPQHF
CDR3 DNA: TGTGCCAGCAGCCGATCGGACATGGGCAATCAGCCCCAGCATTTT

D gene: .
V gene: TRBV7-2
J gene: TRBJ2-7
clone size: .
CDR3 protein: CASRLGRDNYEQYF
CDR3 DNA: TGTGCCAGCAGGCTTGGCCGGGACAACTACGAGCAGTACTTC

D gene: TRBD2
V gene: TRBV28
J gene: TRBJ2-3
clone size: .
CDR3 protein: CASSIPGLAVTDTQYF
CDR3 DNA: TGTGCCAGCAGCATTCCGGGACTAGCGGTCACAGATACGCAGTATTTT

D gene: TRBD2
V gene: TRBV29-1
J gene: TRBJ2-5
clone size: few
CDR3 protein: CSVPLAGHQETQYF
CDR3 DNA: TGCAGCGTTCCCCTAGCGGGGCACCAAGAGACCCAGTACTTC

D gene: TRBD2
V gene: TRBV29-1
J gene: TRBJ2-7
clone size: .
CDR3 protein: CSVATGGLAGGMGYEQYF
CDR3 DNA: TGCAGCGTCGCCACCGGGGGACTAGCGGGAGGGATGGGGTACGAGCAGTACTTC

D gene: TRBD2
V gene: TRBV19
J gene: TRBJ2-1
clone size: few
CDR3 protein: CASSIMASGDYNEQFF
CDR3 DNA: TGTGCCAGTAGTATAATGGCTAGCGGGGATTACAATGAGCAGTTCTTC

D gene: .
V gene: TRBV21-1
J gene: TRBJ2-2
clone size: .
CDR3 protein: CASSKEPGGPSGELFF
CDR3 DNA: TGTGCCAGCAGCAAAGAACCGGGAGGGCCATCCGGGGAGCTGTTTTTT